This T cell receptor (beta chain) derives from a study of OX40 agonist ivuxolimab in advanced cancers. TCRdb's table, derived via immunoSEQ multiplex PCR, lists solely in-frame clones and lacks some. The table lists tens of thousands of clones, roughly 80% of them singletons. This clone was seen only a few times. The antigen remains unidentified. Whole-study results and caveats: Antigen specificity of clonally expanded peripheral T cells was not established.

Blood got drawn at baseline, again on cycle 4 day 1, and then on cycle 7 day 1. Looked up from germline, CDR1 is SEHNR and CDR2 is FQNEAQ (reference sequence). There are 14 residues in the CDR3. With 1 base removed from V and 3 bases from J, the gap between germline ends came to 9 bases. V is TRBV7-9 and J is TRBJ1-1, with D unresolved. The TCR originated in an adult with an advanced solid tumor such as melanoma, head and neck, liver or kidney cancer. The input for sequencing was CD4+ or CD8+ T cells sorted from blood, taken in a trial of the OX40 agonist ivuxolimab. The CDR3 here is CASSLVGGDTEAFF. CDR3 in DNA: TGTGCCAGCAGCTTAGTAGGTGGGGACACTGAAGCTTTCTTT.